The 19 T cell receptor beta chains below come from one sample, sequenced in a study of blood T cell repertoires in COVID-19 (TCRdb year 2020). The library was obtained by the immunoSEQ multiplex PCR assay. TCRdb obtained this table from immuneACCESS and retained in-frame rearrangements with V and J assigned. These tables miss some clones; where compared with another copy, unresolved V genes account for less than half of the shortfall, and the remainder is unexplained. The table for this sample lists about 150,000 clones; about 85% of them were counted only once. 3.5% to 4.5% of the sample goes to the ten largest clones. Sequencing used PBMCs or T cells enriched from blood (not recorded which). All receptors derive from a woman aged 40 to 55 who had been exposed to COVID-19.

The rearrangement uses TRBV21-1 and TRBJ1-2; the table's D call, TRBD1, has no DNA check behind it. TRBV21-1 represents a pseudogene. The CDR3 runs 14 residues. CDR3: CASSFRTVNYGYTF. DNA of the CDR3: TGTGCCAGCAGCTTTCGGACAGTTAACTATGGCTACACCTTC.

The V and J genes are TRBV2 and TRBJ1-1; 9 nucleotides line up with TRBD1. Trimming took 4 bases from V and 4 from J; bases not matched to a gene: 10. CDR1 and CDR2 from the germline V gene are SNHLY and FYNNEI. This CDR3 has 16 residues. The CDR3 loop reads CASSGPQTGGSTEAFF. CDR3 bases: TGTGCCAGCAGTGGACCCCAGACAGGGGGGTCCACTGAAGCTTTCTTT.

The chain couples TRBV27 to TRBJ1-3; possibly TRBD1 for D (5 bases). The germline V gene has CDR1 MNHEY and CDR2 SMNVEV (reference sequence). The CDR3 covers 14 residues. V lost 4 bases and J 4 bases, leaving 11 bases between the germline ends. Here the CDR3 reads CASSYSGGGNTIYF. The CDR3 DNA reads TGTGCCAGCAGTTACTCGGGGGGAGGAAACACCATATATTTT.

The chain is built from TRBV11-2 and TRBJ1-6; D unresolved. Per germline, CDR1 SGHAT and CDR2 FQNNGV. V gave up 5 bases and J gave up 9 bases, with 8 bases separating them. This CDR3 contains 12 residues. The CDR3: CASSAEFSPLHF. The CDR3 DNA sequence: TGTGCCAGCAGCGCGGAGTTTTCACCCCTCCACTTT.

This clone was seen a few times. The chain is built from TRBV19 and TRBJ2-7, with 8 bases lining up with TRBD1. The ends lost 3 bases at V and 2 bases at J; junction bases unmatched: 3. This CDR3 contains 14 residues. Germline CDR1 and CDR2: LNHDA and SQIVND (reference sequence). In nucleotides, the CDR3 is TGTGCCAGTAGTATCACAGGGGGTCCCTACGAGCAGTACTTC. Translating gives CASSITGGPYEQYF.

The sample holds one count of this clone. This chain connects TRBV5-1 to TRBJ2-3; TRBD1 agrees at 8 bases. The germline V gene encodes CDR1 SGHRS and CDR2 YFSETQ. The CDR3 contains 14 residues. J was trimmed by 3 bases and V by 4 bases; bases with no gene match: 4. The DNA for the CDR3 is TGCGCCAGCAGCGGACAGGGACTTACAGATACGCAGTATTTT. Amino acids: CASSGQGLTDTQYF.

The rearrangement joins TRBV4-3 to TRBJ2-1, with 8 bases identical to TRBD2. The CDR3 extends over 15 amino acids. J lost 5 bases, V lost 3 bases, and 6 bases had no gene match. Germline V lookup: CDR1 LGHNA, CDR2 YSLEER. The CDR3 region has the DNA TGCGCCAGCAGCCAGGAAGCGGGAGCCAACAATGAGCAGTTCTTC. The encoded protein is CASSQEAGANNEQFF.

V and J are TRBV11-3 and TRBJ2-3; 12 bases align to TRBD2. J gave up 1 base and V 5 bases, and 1 base lay outside the gene matches. The CDR3 spans 15 residues. Per germline, CDR1 SGHNT and CDR2 YENEEA. CDR3 in amino acids: CASSRTSGGTDTQYF. In nucleotides, the CDR3 is TGTGCCAGCAGCCGGACTAGCGGGGGCACAGATACGCAGTATTTT.

The gene calls are TRBV29-1 and TRBJ1-2; perhaps TRBD1 as D (5 bases). Germline values: CDR1 SQVTM, CDR2 ANQGSEA. Trimming cost V 4 bases and J 4 bases, with 10 bases left between them. The CDR3 totals 12 residues. For the CDR3, the DNA is TGCAGCGTTGGGGGGACTTCCTATGGCTACACCTTC. Its protein product is CSVGGTSYGYTF.

The chain has TRBV19 and TRBJ2-7; TRBD2 matches 10 bases. This CDR3 comprises 14 residues. Germline CDR1 and CDR2: LNHDA and SQIVND (reference sequence). J gave up 7 bases and V 5 bases, and 8 bases lay outside the gene matches. The CDR3: CASSLLAGDGEQYF. For the CDR3, the DNA is TGTGCCAGTAGTTTGCTAGCGGGAGATGGTGAGCAGTACTTC.

This clone was seen a handful of times. This chain joins TRBV5-1 and TRBJ2-5, with D unclear. The length of the CDR3 is 14 residues. Trimming removed 4 bases at V and 5 bases at J, with 15 bases between. From germline, CDR1 is SGHRS and CDR2 YFSETQ. CDR3 loop: CASSPAASFETQYF. The DNA of the CDR3 is TGCGCCAGCAGCCCGGCCGCTAGTTTCGAGACCCAGTACTTC.

The chain recombines TRBV13 with TRBJ1-2; 8 bases match TRBD1. Trimming removed 5 bases from V and 6 bases from J; junction bases left unmatched: 14. The length of the CDR3 is 16 residues. Looked up from germline, CDR1 is PRHDT and CDR2 is FYEKMQ (reference sequence). The CDR3 spells CASSRFGQGDGNGYTF. As DNA, the CDR3 is TGTGCCAGCAGCCGATTCGGACAGGGCGATGGAAATGGCTACACCTTC.

V is TRBV3-1 (or the pseudogene TRBV3-2) and J is TRBJ2-7; TRBD1 matches 7 bases. The CDR3 has 13 amino acids. V dropped 4 bases and J dropped 5; count of bases not matched to a gene: 5. Germline CDR1 is LGHDT and CDR2 is YNNKEL (reference sequence). DNA for the CDR3: TGTGCCAGCAGCCCACACGACAGGGACGAGCAGTACTTC. This sequence encodes CASSPHDRDEQYF.

The chain is built from TRBV7-2 and TRBJ2-7, with D possibly being TRBD2 (6 bases). The CDR3 totals 15 residues. Trimming removed 1 base from V and 2 bases from J, with 12 bases in between. The germline V gene has CDR1 SGHTA and CDR2 FQGNSA. The CDR3 bases are TGTGCCAGCAGCTTAGGAGGAGGGTCCCCCTACGAGCAGTACTTC. Translated: CASSLGGGSPYEQYF.

This clone has more than one count but fewer than ten. The chain uses TRBV11-2 and TRBJ2-3; 8 bases align to TRBD2. Looked up from germline, CDR1 is SGHAT and CDR2 is FQNNGV. V lost 7 bases to trimming and J lost 1 base; unmatched junction nucleotides: 10. The CDR3 extends over 16 amino acids. The chain's CDR3 is CASNSRPREGTDTQYF. DNA of the CDR3: TGTGCCAGCAATTCCCGTCCGCGGGAGGGCACAGATACGCAGTATTTT.

This clone showed up just a few times. The chain joins TRBV3-1 (or the pseudogene TRBV3-2) to TRBJ1-1; 7 bases line up with TRBD1. From germline, CDR1 is LGHDT and CDR2 YNNKEL (reference sequence). V shed 5 bases and J 7 bases; nucleotides not matched to a gene: 13. The CDR3 is 15 residues long. CDR3 sequence (DNA): TGTGCCAGCAGCTCCAGGGGGACAGCGAGTCGTGAAGCTTTCTTT. Translated: CASSSRGTASREAFF.

The rearrangement uses TRBV29-1 and TRBJ2-1, with 13 positions matching TRBD2. The CDR3 sequence is 14 residues long. V dropped 6 bases and J dropped 9; count of bases not matched to a gene: 8. Germline V gene data show CDR1 as SQVTM and CDR2 as ANQGSEA. In DNA, the CDR3 is TGCAGCGTGGGGACTAGCGGGGACCTTTTTGAGCAGTTCTTC. Amino acids: CSVGTSGDLFEQFF.

The chain is built from TRBV14 and TRBJ2-3; 10 bases fit TRBD1. The germline V gene encodes CDR1 SGHDN and CDR2 FVKESK. Trimming cost V 5 bases and J 4 bases; bases outside gene matches: 9. The CDR3 covers 16 residues. The CDR3 coding sequence is TGTGCCAGCAGCTTGCTGGGACAGGGGACGGCAGATACGCAGTATTTT. Its translation: CASSLLGQGTADTQYF.

The V call is TRBV4-3, the J call TRBJ1-4; D is possibly TRBD1 (5 bases). Trimming cost V 0 bases and J 8 bases, with 13 bases left between them. Germline CDR1 and CDR2: LGHNA and YSLEER. This CDR3 has 15 amino acids. CDR3 sequence: CASSQETAIEEKLFF. CDR3 coding DNA: TGCGCCAGCAGCCAAGAGACAGCCATCGAGGAAAAACTGTTTTTT.